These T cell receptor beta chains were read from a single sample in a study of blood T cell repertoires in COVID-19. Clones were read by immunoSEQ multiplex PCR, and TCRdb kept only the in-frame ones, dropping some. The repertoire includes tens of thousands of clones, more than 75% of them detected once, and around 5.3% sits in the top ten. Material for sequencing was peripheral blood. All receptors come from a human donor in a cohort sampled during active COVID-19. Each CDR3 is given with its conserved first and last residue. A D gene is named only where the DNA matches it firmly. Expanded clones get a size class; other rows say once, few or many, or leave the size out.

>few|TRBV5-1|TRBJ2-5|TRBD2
CASSPAASGGQETQYF
TGCGCCAGCAGCCCGGCGGCTAGCGGGGGCCAAGAGACCCAGTACTTC
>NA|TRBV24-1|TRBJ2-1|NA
CATTSTGSYNEQFF
TGTGCCACCACCTCAACGGGCTCCTACAATGAGCAGTTCTTC
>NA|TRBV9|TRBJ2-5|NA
CASSAGRQQETQYF
TGTGCCAGCAGCGCAGGTCGGCAGCAAGAGACCCAGTACTTC
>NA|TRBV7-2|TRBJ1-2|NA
CASSPRSVGYTF
TGTGCCAGCAGCCCCAGGTCGGTCGGCTACACCTTC
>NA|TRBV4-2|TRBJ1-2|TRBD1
CASSQDDRGHNYGYTF
TGTGCCAGCAGCCAAGATGACAGGGGGCATAACTATGGCTACACCTTC
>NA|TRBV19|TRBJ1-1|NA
CASSHDTGPNTEAFF
TGTGCCAGTAGTCATGATACAGGGCCGAACACTGAAGCTTTCTTT
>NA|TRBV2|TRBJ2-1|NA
CASRGPREVDEQFF
TGTGCCAGCAGGGGCCCAAGGGAGGTCGATGAGCAGTTCTTC
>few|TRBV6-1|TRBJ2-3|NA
CASSEEGGGTDTQYF
TGTGCCAGCAGTGAAGAAGGGGGAGGCACAGATACGCAGTATTTT
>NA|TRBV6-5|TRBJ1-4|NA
CASEQPNEKLFF
TGTGCCAGCGAACAGCCTAATGAAAAACTGTTTTTT
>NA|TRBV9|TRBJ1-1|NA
CASSVATNTEAFF
TGTGCCAGCAGCGTAGCTACGAACACTGAAGCTTTCTTT
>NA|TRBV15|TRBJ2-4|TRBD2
CATSVTSAGENIQYF
TGTGCCACCAGCGTAACTAGCGCTGGGGAAAACATTCAGTACTTC
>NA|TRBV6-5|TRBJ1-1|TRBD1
CASYGGAGGAVRAFF
TGTGCCAGCTATGGGGGGGCAGGGGGCGCGGTAAGGGCTTTCTTT
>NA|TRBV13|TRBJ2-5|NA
CASSLNSEGAGETQYF
TGTGCCAGCAGCTTAAATTCTGAAGGAGCCGGGGAGACCCAGTACTTC
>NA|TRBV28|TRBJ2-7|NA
CASSLPSTATTNHEQYF
TGTGCCAGCAGTTTACCCTCGACAGCTACAACTAACCACGAGCAGTACTTC
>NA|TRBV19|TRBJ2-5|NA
CASSIGQGKETQYF
TGTGCCAGTAGTATTGGGCAGGGTAAAGAGACCCAGTACTTC
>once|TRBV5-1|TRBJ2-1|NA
CASSESPGNEQFF
TGCGCCAGCAGCGAGAGCCCGGGAAATGAGCAGTTCTTC
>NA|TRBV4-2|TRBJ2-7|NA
CASSQDLRGGLEQYF
TGTGCCAGCAGCCAAGATTTGAGGGGGGGCCTCGAGCAGTACTTC
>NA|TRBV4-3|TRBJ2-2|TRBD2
CASSQEPGRGAGELFF
TGCGCCAGCAGCCAAGAACCAGGCCGGGGGGCCGGGGAGCTGTTTTTT
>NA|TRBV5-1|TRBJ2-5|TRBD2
CASSFWRGSQETQYF
TGCGCCAGCAGCTTCTGGCGGGGGAGCCAAGAGACCCAGTACTTC
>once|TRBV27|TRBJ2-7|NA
CASSLASTGINEQYF
TGTGCCAGCAGTTTAGCTAGTACAGGGATCAACGAGCAGTACTTC
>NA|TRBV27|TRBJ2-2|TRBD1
CASKQGYYTGELFF
TGTGCCAGCAAACAGGGGTATTACACCGGGGAGCTGTTTTTT
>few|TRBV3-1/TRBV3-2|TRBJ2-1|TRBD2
CASSQGRASGGDLREQFF
TGTGCCAGCAGCCAAGGGCGGGCTAGCGGGGGAGACCTCAGGGAGCAGTTCTTC
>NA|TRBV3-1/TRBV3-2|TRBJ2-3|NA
CASSLGRTDTQYF
TGTGCCAGCAGCCTGGGGCGCACAGATACGCAGTATTTT
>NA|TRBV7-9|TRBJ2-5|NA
CASSTVLAFSETQYF
TGTGCCAGCAGCACCGTACTAGCCTTTTCAGAGACCCAGTACTTC
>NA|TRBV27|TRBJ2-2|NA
CASSLGAEGLGGELFF
TGTGCCAGCAGTTTAGGGGCGGAAGGGCTTGGCGGGGAGCTGTTTTTT
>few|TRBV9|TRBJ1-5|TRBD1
CASSGGLGQGQPQHF
TGTGCCAGCAGCGGGGGTTTGGGACAGGGACAGCCCCAGCATTTT
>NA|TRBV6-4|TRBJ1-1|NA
CASSVSMGGVTEAFF
TGTGCCAGCAGTGTGTCGATGGGGGGGGTCACTGAAGCTTTCTTT
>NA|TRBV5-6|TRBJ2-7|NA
CASRISGINEQYF
TGTGCCAGCAGAATATCCGGGATAAACGAGCAGTACTTC